This passage covers 18 T cell receptor beta chains from one sample sequenced in a study of memory CD4+ T cells and cytomegalovirus serostatus. Single viable CD3+CD4+CD8-CD45RO+ cells were sorted as the memory CD4+ T cells. Profiled with immunoSEQ multiplex PCR; TCRdb holds only in-frame clones, not every one. The table has about 62,000 clones, 60% to 85% seen once; the top ten hold about 4.3%. The sequencing sample was made of memory CD4+ T cells from blood. These receptors were collected from an adult in good health and CMV-seropositive.

This clone was counted a few times. This rearrangement joins TRBV6-6 to TRBJ1-1; TRBD1 might be the D (6 bases). The CDR3 contains 13 residues. Trimming shortened V by 6 bases and J by 1 base, and 9 bases separated the two germline ends. The germline gives CDR1 MNHNY, CDR2 SVGAGI (reference sequence). CDR3 coding DNA: TGTGCCAGCAGCCTGGGACAGAACACTGAAGCTTTCTTT. It codes for CASSLGQNTEAFF.

The V call is TRBV7-2, the J call TRBJ1-1, with TRBD1 identical over 7 bases. The junction had 8 bases not matched to a gene; V was cut back by 5 bases and J by 2 bases. The V gene's germline CDR1 is SGHTA and CDR2 FQGNSA. The CDR3 is 15 residues long. The CDR3 coding sequence is TGTGCCAGCAGCCCAGACAGGGCGGGAAACACTGAAGCTTTCTTT. As protein: CASSPDRAGNTEAFF.

This clone was seen a few times. The rearrangement joins TRBV5-1 to TRBJ2-6, with D possibly being TRBD1 (6 bases). Trimming took 8 bases from V and 2 from J, leaving 11 bases between them. Per germline, CDR1 SGHRS and CDR2 YFSETQ. The CDR3 consists of 14 residues. CDR3 residues: CASQGQTGANVLTF. DNA for the CDR3: TGCGCCAGTCAGGGGCAAACTGGGGCCAACGTCCTGACTTTC.

The V call is TRBV7-9, the J call TRBJ2-2; TRBD1 is a possible D gene (5 bases). V was pared by 7 bases and J by 8 bases, with 17 bases between. The CDR3 is 14 residues long. Germline CDR1 and CDR2: SEHNR and FQNEAQ (reference sequence). Here the CDR3 DNA reads TGTGCCAGCACTTCCCTGGGGCTCACGGGGGAGCTGTTTTTT. As protein: CASTSLGLTGELFF.

This clone was seen repeatedly, ten times or more. V and J are TRBV7-9 and TRBJ2-1; the D call may be TRBD1 or TRBD2 (6 bases each). The germline V and J ends were trimmed by 3 bases and 6 bases, with 12 bases remaining between them. CDR1 and CDR2 (germline): SEHNR, FQNEAQ (reference sequence). This CDR3 region has 14 residues. The CDR3 DNA reads as TGTGCCAGCAGCTTCTGGGGGGCAGGCAATGAGCAGTTCTTC. It specifies CASSFWGAGNEQFF. Combining the CDR3 with reference TRBV7-9 and TRBJ2-1 gives the whole variable domain DTGVSQNPRHKITKRGQNVTFRCDPISEHNRLYWYRQTLGQGPEFLTYFQNEAQLEKSRLLSDRFSAERPKGSFSTLEIQRTEQGDSAMYLCASSFWGAGNEQFFGPGTRLTVL.

The chain uses TRBV27 and TRBJ2-1, with 9 nucleotides matching TRBD2. The trim removed 6 bases at V and 3 bases at J, leaving 9 bases unmatched. Germline V lookup: CDR1 MNHEY, CDR2 SMNVEV (reference sequence). The CDR3 is made up of 16 amino acids. CDR3 in amino acids: CASRRSWREGYNEQFF. In nucleotides, the CDR3 is TGTGCCAGCAGAAGAAGTTGGCGGGAGGGCTACAATGAGCAGTTCTTC.

The gene calls are TRBV19 and TRBJ1-1, with a possible D match to TRBD1 (5 bases). V was pared by 6 bases and J by 1 base, with 21 bases between. The germline V gene encodes CDR1 LNHDA and CDR2 SQIVND (reference sequence). The CDR3 has 17 amino acids. CDR3 nucleotides: TGTGCCAGTAGGGGATCAGGGATTGTAGGGTGGAACACTGAAGCTTTCTTT. Translation gives CASRGSGIVGWNTEAFF.

The CDR3: CATSRQLSPQHF. The CDR3 bases are TGTGCCACCAGCAGGCAACTAAGTCCCCAGCATTTT. The rearrangement uses TRBV15 and TRBJ1-5, with no clear D. V lost 3 bases and J lost 10, with 10 bases in between. CDR1 is LNHNV and CDR2 is YYDKDF in the germline V gene (reference sequence). The CDR3 is 12 amino acids.

DNA of the CDR3: TGTGCCAGCAGTCGAACCCTAGCGGTGGAGACCCAGTACTTC. Its translation: CASSRTLAVETQYF. The chain carries TRBV28 and TRBJ2-5; TRBD2 matches 7 bases. The CDR3 extends over 14 amino acids. Looked up from germline, CDR1 is MDHEN and CDR2 is SYDVKM. Trimming at V came to 5 bases and at J to 5 bases, leaving 8 bases not matched to a gene.

The V gene is TRBV6-1, the J gene TRBJ1-5; possibly TRBD1 for D (5 bases). Per germline, CDR1 MNHNS and CDR2 SASEGT. The CDR3 covers 14 residues. Trimming shortened V by 0 bases and J by 9 bases, and 12 bases separated the two germline ends. CDR3 sequence reads: CASSEAGGAGPQHF. For the CDR3, the DNA is TGTGCCAGCAGTGAAGCCGGAGGGGCCGGGCCCCAGCATTTT.

This clone was recorded at least ten times. The rearrangement links TRBV19 to TRBJ1-1; 8 bases match TRBD1. This CDR3 contains 17 residues. Germline V gives CDR1 LNHDA, CDR2 SQIVND (reference sequence). Germline trimming cut 1 base from V and 1 base from J; bases unmatched to any gene: 8. The CDR3 loop is CASSIGPGQAANTEAFF. The CDR3 DNA reads TGTGCCAGTAGTATAGGTCCGGGACAGGCTGCGAACACTGAAGCTTTCTTT.

The chain joins TRBV18 to TRBJ1-2, with D possibly being TRBD1 (5 bases). Germline values: CDR1 KGHSH, CDR2 LQKENI. This CDR3 region has 13 residues. Trimming removed 5 bases at V and 0 bases at J, with 7 bases between. The CDR3 nucleotides are TGTGCCAGCTCAGCAGGGCCTAACTATGGCTACACCTTC. Translating it yields CASSAGPNYGYTF.

The V call is TRBV28, the J call TRBJ2-3; no clear D. From germline, CDR1 is MDHEN and CDR2 SYDVKM. V was clipped by 3 bases and J by 5 bases, with 9 bases between them. This CDR3 has 13 residues. In DNA, the CDR3 is TGTGCCAGCAGTTTTCCATCAAGAGATACGCAGTATTTT. Translation gives CASSFPSRDTQYF.

The chain is built from TRBV7-2 and TRBJ1-2; D is unclear. Germline-derived CDR1 and CDR2 are SGHTA and FQGNSA. The CDR3 is made up of 14 amino acids. V lost 1 base and J lost 8, with 14 bases in between. CDR3 sequence (DNA): TGTGCCAGCAGCTTAGGACTTGGGGTAGGGGGCTACACCTTC. Protein: CASSLGLGVGGYTF.

The V and J genes are TRBV7-2 and TRBJ2-7; tentative D call: TRBD2 (6 bases). Deletions cut 2 bases from V and 4 bases from J, with 12 bases between. Germline lookup yields CDR1 SGHTA and CDR2 FQGNSA. The CDR3 extends over 14 amino acids. The CDR3 DNA sequence: TGTGCCAGCAGCTTATCTAGCGATGATTACGAGCAGTACTTC. Its protein product is CASSLSSDDYEQYF.

This clone has only one observation. The chain couples TRBV30 to TRBJ2-2; the match to TRBD2 covers 9 bases. CDR3 length: 13 residues. V was pared by 5 bases and J by 4 bases, with 2 bases of the junction left unmatched. The germline CDR1 and CDR2 sequences are GTSNPN and SVGIG (reference sequence). The CDR3 DNA sequence: TGTGCCTGGGGACTAGCGAGCACCGGGGAGCTGTTTTTT. This gives the protein CAWGLASTGELFF.

The genes are TRBV9 and TRBJ2-7, with D perhaps TRBD1 or TRBD2 (6 bases each). The V end was cut by 3 bases, the J end by 2 bases, with 15 bases between. This CDR3 is 15 amino acids long. Germline assignment: CDR1 SGDLS and CDR2 YYNGEE. CDR3 amino acids: CASSGRGDLPYEQYF. CDR3 bases: TGTGCCAGCAGCGGGAGGGGGGATCTCCCCTACGAGCAGTACTTC.

The V and J genes are TRBV28 and TRBJ1-1, with D unclear. The germline V gene encodes CDR1 MDHEN and CDR2 SYDVKM. This CDR3 spans 16 amino acids. The V end was cut by 2 bases, the J end by 5 bases, with 18 bases between. CDR3 sequence reads: CASSLVARRRRTEAFF. In DNA, the CDR3 is TGTGCCAGCAGTTTAGTCGCCAGGAGGCGACGAACTGAAGCTTTCTTT.